The clone carrying this TCR beta chain has a single count. The antigen is undetermined. The data belong to a study of cytomegalovirus exposure and HLA in healthy donors. Findings of the study overall: CMV serostatus was the sole immune exposure data available.

CDR3 size: 14 residues. J was trimmed by 5 bases and V by 8 bases; bases with no gene match: 6. CDR1 and CDR2 (germline): SNHLY, FYNNEI. The PCR was carried out with 60 Vbeta primers and 13 Jbeta primers. Some clones are missing from TCRdb's copy, which holds only in-frame ones; the method was immunoSEQ multiplex PCR. Among some 100,000 clones listed, about 75% were seen once. The donors comprised healthy bone marrow donors. The sample taken for sequencing was PBMCs. This sequence originates from a woman younger than 35 in good health and CMV-seropositive. The chain couples TRBV2 to TRBJ1-4; 9 bases map to TRBD1. The CDR3 here is CASRGTGLNEKLFF. The DNA for the CDR3 is TGTGCCAGCCGTGGGACAGGGCTCAATGAAAAACTGTTTTTT.